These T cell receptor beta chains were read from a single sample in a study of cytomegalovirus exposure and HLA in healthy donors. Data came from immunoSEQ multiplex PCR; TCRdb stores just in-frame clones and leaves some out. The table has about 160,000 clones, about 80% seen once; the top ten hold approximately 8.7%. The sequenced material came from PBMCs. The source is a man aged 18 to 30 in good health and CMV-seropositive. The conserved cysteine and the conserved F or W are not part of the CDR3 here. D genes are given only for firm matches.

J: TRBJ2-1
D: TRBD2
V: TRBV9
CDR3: ASSLLAGGRNNEQF

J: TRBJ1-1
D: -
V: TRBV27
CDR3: ASSLSKAPGTEAF

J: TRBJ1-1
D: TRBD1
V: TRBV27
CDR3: ASDSHPGGFNTEAF

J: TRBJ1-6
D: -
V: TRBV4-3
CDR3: ASSQRRGNINNSPLH

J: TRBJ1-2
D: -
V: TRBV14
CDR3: ASSQDRYGGRGGYT

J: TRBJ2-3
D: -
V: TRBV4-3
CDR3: ASSQDMGAQDTQY

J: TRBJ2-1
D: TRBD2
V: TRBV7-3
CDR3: ASSSGLASEQF

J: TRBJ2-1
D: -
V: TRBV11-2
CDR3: ASSSAFLRGGNEQF

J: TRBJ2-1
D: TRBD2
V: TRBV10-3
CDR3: AISEKKGLAGVSYNEQF

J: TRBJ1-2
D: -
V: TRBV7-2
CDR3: ASTPLDYGYT

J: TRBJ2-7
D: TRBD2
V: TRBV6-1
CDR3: ASTLNSGYEQY

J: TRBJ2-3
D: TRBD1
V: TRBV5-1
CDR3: ASSPRTGTDTQY

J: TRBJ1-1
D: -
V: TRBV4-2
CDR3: ASSQGATPNTEAF

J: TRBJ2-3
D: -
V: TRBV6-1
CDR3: ASNLASGTDTQY

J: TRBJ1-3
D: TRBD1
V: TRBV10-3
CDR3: AISFRTGGSGNTIY

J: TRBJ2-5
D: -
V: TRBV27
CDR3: ASSLLRAAETQY

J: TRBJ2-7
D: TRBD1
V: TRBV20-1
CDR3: SARGPYEQY

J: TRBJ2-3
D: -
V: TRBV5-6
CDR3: ASSIQGTDTQY

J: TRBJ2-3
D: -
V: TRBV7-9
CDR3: ASRTTTYPRETSTDTQY

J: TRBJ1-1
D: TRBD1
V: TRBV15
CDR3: ATSSSQGWDTEAF

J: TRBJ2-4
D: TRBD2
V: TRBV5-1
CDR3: ASSLALGGVAKNSQY

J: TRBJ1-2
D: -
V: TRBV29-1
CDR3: SVLRQPFNYGYT

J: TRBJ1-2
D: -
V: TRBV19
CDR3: ASSIARNYGYT

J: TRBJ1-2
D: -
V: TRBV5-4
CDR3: ASSLATGQDYGYT

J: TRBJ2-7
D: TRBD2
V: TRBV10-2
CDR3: ASSERLAESEQY

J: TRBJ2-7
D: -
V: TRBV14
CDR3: ASSHRDNSYEQY

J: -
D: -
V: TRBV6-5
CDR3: ASSYSRGQRYEQY

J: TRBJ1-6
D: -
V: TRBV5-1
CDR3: ASSFQTANLDSPLH

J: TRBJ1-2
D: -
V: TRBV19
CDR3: ASSRGQNNYGYT

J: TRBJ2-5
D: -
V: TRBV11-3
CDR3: ASSLGSGDEQY

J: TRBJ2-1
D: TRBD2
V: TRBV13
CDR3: ASSLRGRGNEQF

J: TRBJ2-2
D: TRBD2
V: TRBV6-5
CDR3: ASSPRLAGDGELF

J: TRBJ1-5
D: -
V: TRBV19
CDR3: ASSIPVAAGGQPQH

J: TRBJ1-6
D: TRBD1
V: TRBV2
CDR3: ASSGSGTGDLH

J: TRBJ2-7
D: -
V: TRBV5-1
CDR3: ASSLEHANYEQY

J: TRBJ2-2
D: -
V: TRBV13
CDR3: ASSLGQAGSGELF

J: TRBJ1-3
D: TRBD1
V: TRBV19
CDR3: ASRLQGENTIY

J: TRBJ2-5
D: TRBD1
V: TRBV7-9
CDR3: ASRKTTGDLQETQY

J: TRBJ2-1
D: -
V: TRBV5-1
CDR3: ASSTGYEQF

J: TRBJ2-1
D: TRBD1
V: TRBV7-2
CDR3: ASSLEGQGYNEQF

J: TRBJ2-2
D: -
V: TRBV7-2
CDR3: ASSARQEHTGELF

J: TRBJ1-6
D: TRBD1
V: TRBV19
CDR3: ASHRTGSGSPLH

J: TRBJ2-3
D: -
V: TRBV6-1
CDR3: ASSGPPHTTDTQY

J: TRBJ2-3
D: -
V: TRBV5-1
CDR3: ASSVEVSGADTQY

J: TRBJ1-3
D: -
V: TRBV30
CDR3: AWTQNSGNTIY

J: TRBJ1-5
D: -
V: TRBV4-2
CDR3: ASSQDVATVRQPQH

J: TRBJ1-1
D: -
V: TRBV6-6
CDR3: ASSYPSRAVPTEAF

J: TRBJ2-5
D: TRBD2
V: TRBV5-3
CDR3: ARTTAGEQETQY

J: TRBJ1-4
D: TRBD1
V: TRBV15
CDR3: ATSRDPTQGQGRGKLF

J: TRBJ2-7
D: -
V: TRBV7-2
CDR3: ASSLVATPEQY

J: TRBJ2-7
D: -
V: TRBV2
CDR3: ASSAFFYEQY

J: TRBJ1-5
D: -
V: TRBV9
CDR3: ASSRGNRDQPQH

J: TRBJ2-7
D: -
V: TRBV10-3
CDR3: AISESTGEAGEQY